This T cell receptor beta chain was profiled in a study of blood T cell repertoires in COVID-19. Study-wide background: Acute-phase and convalescent COVID-19 samples originated in the United States, Italy and Spain. PBMCs, B-cell-depleted T cells, or T cells provided the cDNA or gDNA that made up the material.

Per the original data handling: Nucleated cell counts were estimated from reference gene primer amplification. Method: immunoSEQ multiplex PCR; TCRdb's copy keeps in-frame clones and lacks some. The V and J calls and the clone size are those of that table, but D and trimming were determined from the DNA. The sample shows 130,000 or so clones, roughly three quarters of them seen only once. Germline loops: CDR1 SQVTM, CDR2 ANQGSEA. Deletions cut 6 bases from V and 1 base from J, with 9 bases between. CDR3 length: 13 residues. Input material: peripheral blood. The source is a woman aged 70 to 79 with acute or convalescent COVID-19. The V gene is TRBV29-1, the J gene TRBJ1-4; weak D call: TRBD1 (5 bases). CDR3 amino acids: CSVGGGTNEKLFF. For the CDR3, the DNA is TGCAGCGTCGGGGGGGGAACTAATGAAAAACTGTTTTTT.